The clone carrying this TCR beta chain was observed many times. As yet, its antigen is unknown. Read data end 3 residues before the CDR3 end; the end is taken from the germline J gene. Blood came from CVID subjects not ill and not taking immunomodulatory or immunosuppressive medication. Profiling relied on immunoSEQ multiplex PCR, and the TCRdb table lists in-frame clones only, not all of them. This sample has roughly 30,000 clones, each found more than once. The data stem from a study of T cell clonality in common variable immunodeficiency. The germline CDR1 and CDR2 sequences are PRHDT and FYEKMQ (reference sequence). The CDR3 is made up of 14 amino acids. The V end lost 2 bases, the J end lost 0 bases, and 7 bases lay between the germline ends. Overall study findings and caveats: In common variable immunodeficiency, TCR beta chains reportedly carried fewer deletions and N-nucleotide insertions.

The sequenced sample consisted of peripheral blood mononuclear cells. The J gene is TRBJ1-1, the V gene TRBV13; D remains unclear. The TCR comes from a human donor with common variable immunodeficiency. CDR3 DNA (partial): TGTGCCAGCAGCTTACAGACACTGAACACTGAA. It specifies CASSLQTLNTE. The whole CDR3 sequence reads CASSLQTLNTEAFF.